This T cell receptor (beta chain) was identified during a study of CD8 T cells in ankylosing spondylitis. Study-wide results and caveats: Typical of ankylosing spondylitis blood, it appeared, was a TCR beta motif of under 10 highly homologous variants. Reports say disease-linked clones showed up significantly more in matched ankylosing spondylitis synovial fluid.

With regard to this clonotype: Its target is not known.

One entry per CDR3 protein, called by TCRdb with MiXCR from the 5' RACE reads. The sample has some 92,000 distinct CDR3 sequences, about 27% seen once. This CDR3 has 16 residues. After removal of 10 bases from V and 2 bases from J, the junction contained 15 bases not matched to a gene. Sequenced input: blood, either unsorted or a sorted T cell fraction (not recorded which). The J gene is TRBJ2-3, the V gene TRBV12-3 or TRBV12-4; 7 bases map to TRBD2. This clonotype originated in a male donor with ankylosing spondylitis or in good health (not recorded which). The CDR3 is CATQRYGGGNTDTQYF. CDR3 DNA sequence: TGTGCCACCCAACGATATGGGGGGGGGAACACAGATACGCAGTATTTT.